The 18 T cell receptor beta chains below all came from one sample that was sequenced in a study of monozygotic twins with inflammatory bowel disease. TCRdb reprocessed the 5' RACE reads and reports one entry per CDR3 protein, with no DNA. The table for this sample gives around 190,000 distinct CDR3 sequences. Sample: blood. The receptor source for this set is a human donor with ulcerative colitis or Crohn's disease, or a healthy co-twin of an affected twin (not recorded which).

CDR3 loop: CAISYRGTGELFF. The rearrangement uses TRBV10-3 and TRBJ2-2; there is no DNA to check the TCRdb D call of TRBD1. This CDR3 is built from 13 residues. Germline values: CDR1 ENHRY, CDR2 SYGVKD.

V usage is TRBV18 and J usage is TRBJ2-3. Germline loops: CDR1 KGHSH, CDR2 LQKENI. This CDR3 is built from 14 residues. The CDR3 protein is CASSPPANRDTQYF. Filled out from reference TRBV18 and TRBJ2-3, the complete variable domain reads NAGVMQNPRHLVRRRGQEARLRCSPMKGHSHVYWYRQLPEEGLKFMVYLQKENIIDESGMPKERFSAEFPKEGPSILRIQQVVRGDSAAYFCASSPPANRDTQYFGPGTRLTVL.

The chain recombines TRBV9 with TRBJ2-2. This CDR3 contains 14 residues. Looked up from germline, CDR1 is SGDLS and CDR2 is YYNGEE. The CDR3 sequence: CASSVEGNTGELFF.

The chain joins TRBV5-1 to TRBJ2-7; the D call from TCRdb, TRBD1, cannot be confirmed without DNA. CDR1 and CDR2 from the germline V gene are SGHRS and YFSETQ. The CDR3 runs 12 residues. This CDR3 reads CASSPPSNEQYF.

The chain uses TRBV4-2 and TRBJ2-1; the D call from TCRdb, TRBD1, cannot be confirmed without DNA. Germline CDR1 LGHNA, CDR2 YNFKEQ. There are 15 residues in the CDR3. This chain's CDR3 is CASSQVRQGPGEQFF.

The genes are TRBV7-3 and TRBJ2-1; the D call from TCRdb, TRBD2, cannot be confirmed without DNA. The CDR3 has 14 residues. Germline CDR1 reads SGHTA; CDR2 reads FQGTGA. Here the CDR3 reads CASSSSGGLDEQFF.

This chain links TRBV6-2 or TRBV6-3 with TRBJ1-2. Germline assignment: CDR1 MNHEY and CDR2 SVGEGT. The CDR3 loop spans 14 amino acids. CDR3 sequence: CASRTSSSSGGYTF.

This chain links TRBV20-1 with TRBJ2-2. The CDR3 is 13 amino acids. Per germline, CDR1 DFQATT and CDR2 SNEGSKA (reference sequence). This chain's CDR3 is CSARLRNTGELFF.

The chain employs TRBV12-3 or TRBV12-4 and TRBJ2-3. CDR3 size: 16 residues. The CDR3 sequence: CASSFPATSFTDTQYF.

This chain joins TRBV5-1 and TRBJ2-2. This CDR3 region has 16 residues. Per germline, CDR1 SGHRS and CDR2 YFSETQ. The CDR3 spells CASSLAGLPNTGELFF.

J is TRBJ2-1 and V is TRBV7-2; as DNA is missing, the TRBD2 call by TCRdb cannot be tested. Germline V gene lookup returns CDR1 SGHTA and CDR2 FQGNSA. This CDR3 has 16 amino acids. CDR3 region: CASSFAGTSGYNEQFF.

The CDR3 is CASNLDGAYEQYF. The rearrangement joins TRBV5-1 to TRBJ2-7. CDR1 is SGHRS, CDR2 YFSETQ, per germline. This CDR3 comprises 13 residues.

V gene TRBV2 combines with J gene TRBJ1-5; TCRdb's D call of TRBD1 is untestable without DNA. Germline-derived CDR1 and CDR2 are SNHLY and FYNNEI. This CDR3 comprises 17 residues. Here the CDR3 reads CASRATGNTNRNQPQHF.

The chain combines TRBV2 with TRBJ1-6; with no DNA, the TCRdb D assignment of TRBD1 cannot be verified. The germline V gene encodes CDR1 SNHLY and CDR2 FYNNEI. The CDR3 contains 14 residues. The CDR3 here is CASRPRDRWSPLHF.

The CDR3 loop reads CASSLMGWGGYTF. V is TRBV12-3 or TRBV12-4 and J is TRBJ1-2. The CDR3 is made up of 13 amino acids.

The chain joins TRBV3-1 to TRBJ2-2; TCRdb indicates TRBD2, and absent DNA this call remains unverified. In germline, CDR1 is LGHDT, CDR2 YNNKEL (reference sequence). The CDR3 length is 18 residues. CDR3 region: CASSQENRIVRNTGELFF.

The chain joins TRBV3-1 to TRBJ2-5; lacking DNA, the TRBD1 call made by TCRdb goes unchecked. Germline loops: CDR1 LGHDT, CDR2 YNNKEL (reference sequence). The CDR3 covers 12 residues. The CDR3 loop reads CASSRTEETQYF.

CDR3 in amino acids: CASSLLAGAPYEQYF. V usage is TRBV7-3 and J usage is TRBJ2-7; TCRdb gives TRBD2 as the D gene, but with no DNA this cannot be confirmed. The CDR3 has 15 amino acids. CDR1 and CDR2 from the germline V gene are SGHTA and FQGTGA.